These T cell receptor beta chains were read from a single sample in a study of shared clonotypes between healthy human individuals. Profiled with immunoSEQ multiplex PCR; TCRdb holds only in-frame clones, not every one. There are approximately 110,000 clones in the sample; roughly 66% occur only once, and around 24% lies in the top ten. Sequencing was carried out using memory CD8+ T cells sorted from blood. The receptors stem from a woman between 25 and 40 years old in good health. Each CDR3 is given with its conserved first and last residue. A D gene is named only where the DNA matches it firmly. Expanded clones get a size class; other rows say once, few or many, or leave the size out.

j_gene	v_gene	abundance	d_gene	CDR3aa	CDR3nt
TRBJ2-3	TRBV28	-	-	CASSSRVVRYTDTQYF	TGTGCCAGCAGTTCACGCGTTGTCCGTTACACAGATACGCAGTATTTT
TRBJ2-6	TRBV7-9	-	-	CASSAPGGSSGANVLTF	TGTGCCAGCAGCGCGCCCGGCGGCAGCTCTGGGGCCAACGTCCTGACTTTC
TRBJ1-3	TRBV15	-	-	CATSRLGYGDSGNTIYF	TGTGCCACCAGCCGGTTGGGCTACGGGGACTCTGGAAACACCATATATTTT
TRBJ2-3	TRBV25-1	many	TRBD2	CASSDSGTSGSTDTQYF	TGTGCCAGCAGTGACTCAGGGACTAGCGGAAGCACAGATACGCAGTATTTT
TRBJ1-2	TRBV5-4	many	-	CASSFGDSRISYGYTF	TGTGCCAGCAGCTTCGGTGACAGCCGAATATCCTATGGCTACACCTTC
TRBJ1-2	TRBV16	-	-	CASSHGTLSYGYTF	TGTGCCAGCAGCCACGGGACACTATCTTATGGCTACACCTTC
TRBJ1-2	TRBV9	-	-	CASSVSGNNYGYTF	TGTGCCAGCAGCGTATCCGGGAACAACTATGGCTACACCTTC
TRBJ2-6	TRBV25-1	-	-	CASSEGRAYSGANVLTF	TGTGCCAGCAGTGAGGGACGTGCATACTCTGGGGCCAACGTCCTGACTTTC
TRBJ2-7	TRBV6-5	-	-	CASSYSVGRRYEQYF	TGTGCCAGCAGTTACTCGGTTGGCCGACGATACGAGCAGTACTTC
TRBJ1-5	TRBV5-6	few	-	CASSGPGQPQHF	TGTGCCAGCAGCGGTCCCGGACAGCCCCAGCATTTT
TRBJ2-7	TRBV6-1	-	TRBD1	CASSRTGYEQYF	TGTGCCAGCAGCAGGACAGGCTACGAGCAGTACTTC
TRBJ1-5	TRBV2	few	TRBD1	CASSGGQGQGPQHF	TGTGCCAGCAGTGGCGGACAGGGGCAGGGTCCCCAGCATTTT
TRBJ2-7	TRBV27	-	TRBD2	CASSFGREALGEQYF	TGTGCCAGCAGTTTTGGGCGGGAGGCCCTCGGGGAGCAGTACTTC
TRBJ1-6	TRBV12-1	-	-	CASSFAHANNSPLHF	TGTGCCAGCAGCTTTGCCCATGCGAATAATTCACCCCTCCACTTT
TRBJ1-2	TRBV5-1	-	-	CASSITGLYTSFYGYTF	TGCGCCAGCAGCATAACAGGGCTCTACACCTCATTCTATGGCTACACCTTC
TRBJ2-7	TRBV27	-	TRBD2	CASSLSTLPTSDRTYEQYF	TGTGCCAGCAGTTTATCGACCCTCCCGACTAGCGACCGCACCTACGAGCAGTACTTC
TRBJ1-2	TRBV5-5	-	-	CASKGLVPDTRNYGYTF	TGTGCCAGCAAGGGACTCGTCCCGGACACGCGGAACTATGGCTACACCTTC
TRBJ1-1	TRBV27	-	TRBD1	CASSLGQGARNTEAFF	TGTGCCAGCAGTCTAGGACAGGGGGCGCGGAACACTGAAGCTTTCTTT
TRBJ1-1	TRBV25-1	many	-	CASSEGGTLQEAFF	TGTGCCAGCAGTGAAGGTGGGACACTCCAGGAAGCTTTCTTT
TRBJ2-2	TRBV28	-	TRBD1	CASSPRQGINGELFF	TGTGCCAGCAGTCCGAGACAGGGGATAAACGGGGAGCTGTTTTTT
TRBJ1-1	TRBV28	-	TRBD1	CASSLSPGQRDEAFF	TGTGCCAGCAGTTTATCCCCGGGACAGAGAGATGAAGCTTTCTTT
TRBJ2-3	TRBV15	-	TRBD2	CATSTFTSGRNKNTDTQYF	TGTGCCACCAGCACCTTTACTAGCGGGAGGAATAAAAACACAGATACGCAGTATTTT
TRBJ2-1	TRBV5-6	-	TRBD2	CASSLSGRGYNEQFF	TGTGCCAGCAGCCTGAGCGGGAGAGGGTACAATGAGCAGTTCTTC
TRBJ2-1	TRBV7-8	-	-	CASRGWYEQFF	TGTGCCAGCAGAGGTTGGTATGAGCAGTTCTTC
TRBJ2-2	TRBV6-4	many	-	CASSEGDTGELFF	TGTGCCAGCAGTGAAGGGGACACCGGGGAGCTGTTTTTT
TRBJ2-1	TRBV4-2	-	-	CASSQGGRGRFYNEQFF	TGTGCCAGCAGCCAGGGCGGGCGGGGCCGCTTTTACAATGAGCAGTTCTTC
TRBJ2-7	TRBV11-2	-	TRBD2	CASSLDLWLAGSPAGEQYF	TGTGCCAGCAGCTTAGATCTGTGGCTAGCGGGATCCCCCGCCGGAGAGCAGTACTTC
TRBJ1-2	TRBV29-1	-	-	CSVPDPGADYGYTF	TGCAGCGTCCCCGACCCGGGGGCGGACTATGGCTACACCTTC
TRBJ1-1	TRBV2	-	TRBD1	CASSFTGDVNTEAFF	TGTGCCAGCAGTTTCACAGGGGACGTAAACACTGAAGCTTTCTTT
TRBJ2-7	TRBV4-1	-	-	CASSQYGGSKFPLSYEQYF	TGCGCCAGCAGCCAATATGGCGGTTCCAAATTCCCACTCTCCTACGAGCAGTACTTC
TRBJ2-1	TRBV19	-	TRBD1	CASAPGQGDYNEQFF	TGTGCCAGTGCTCCGGGACAGGGCGACTACAATGAGCAGTTCTTC
TRBJ2-3	TRBV28	-	-	CASRVNPTDTQYF	TGTGCCAGCAGGGTGAACCCGACAGATACGCAGTATTTT
TRBJ1-4	TRBV27	few	-	CASSLWGSVNEKLFF	TGTGCCAGCAGTTTATGGGGGAGTGTCAATGAAAAACTGTTTTTT
TRBJ2-1	TRBV28	-	-	CASSLSWGLEQFF	TGTGCCAGCAGTTTAAGTTGGGGGCTTGAGCAGTTCTTC
TRBJ1-3	TRBV7-2	few	-	CASSARWGFSGNTIYF	TGTGCCAGCAGCGCCAGGTGGGGATTCTCTGGAAACACCATATATTTT
TRBJ2-7	TRBV25-1	-	-	CASSESAQGTYEQYF	TGTGCCAGCAGTGAATCCGCACAGGGTACCTACGAGCAGTACTTC
TRBJ2-7	TRBV7-9	once	-	CASSSGANSYEQYF	TGTGCCAGCAGCTCAGGGGCGAACTCCTACGAGCAGTACTTC
TRBJ2-1	TRBV29-1	-	TRBD2	CSAAGGSYNEQFF	TGCAGCGCCGCGGGGGGGTCCTACAATGAGCAGTTCTTC
TRBJ2-5	TRBV12-5	-	-	CASGSGDYQETQYF	TGTGCTAGTGGTTCGGGAGACTACCAAGAGACCCAGTACTTC